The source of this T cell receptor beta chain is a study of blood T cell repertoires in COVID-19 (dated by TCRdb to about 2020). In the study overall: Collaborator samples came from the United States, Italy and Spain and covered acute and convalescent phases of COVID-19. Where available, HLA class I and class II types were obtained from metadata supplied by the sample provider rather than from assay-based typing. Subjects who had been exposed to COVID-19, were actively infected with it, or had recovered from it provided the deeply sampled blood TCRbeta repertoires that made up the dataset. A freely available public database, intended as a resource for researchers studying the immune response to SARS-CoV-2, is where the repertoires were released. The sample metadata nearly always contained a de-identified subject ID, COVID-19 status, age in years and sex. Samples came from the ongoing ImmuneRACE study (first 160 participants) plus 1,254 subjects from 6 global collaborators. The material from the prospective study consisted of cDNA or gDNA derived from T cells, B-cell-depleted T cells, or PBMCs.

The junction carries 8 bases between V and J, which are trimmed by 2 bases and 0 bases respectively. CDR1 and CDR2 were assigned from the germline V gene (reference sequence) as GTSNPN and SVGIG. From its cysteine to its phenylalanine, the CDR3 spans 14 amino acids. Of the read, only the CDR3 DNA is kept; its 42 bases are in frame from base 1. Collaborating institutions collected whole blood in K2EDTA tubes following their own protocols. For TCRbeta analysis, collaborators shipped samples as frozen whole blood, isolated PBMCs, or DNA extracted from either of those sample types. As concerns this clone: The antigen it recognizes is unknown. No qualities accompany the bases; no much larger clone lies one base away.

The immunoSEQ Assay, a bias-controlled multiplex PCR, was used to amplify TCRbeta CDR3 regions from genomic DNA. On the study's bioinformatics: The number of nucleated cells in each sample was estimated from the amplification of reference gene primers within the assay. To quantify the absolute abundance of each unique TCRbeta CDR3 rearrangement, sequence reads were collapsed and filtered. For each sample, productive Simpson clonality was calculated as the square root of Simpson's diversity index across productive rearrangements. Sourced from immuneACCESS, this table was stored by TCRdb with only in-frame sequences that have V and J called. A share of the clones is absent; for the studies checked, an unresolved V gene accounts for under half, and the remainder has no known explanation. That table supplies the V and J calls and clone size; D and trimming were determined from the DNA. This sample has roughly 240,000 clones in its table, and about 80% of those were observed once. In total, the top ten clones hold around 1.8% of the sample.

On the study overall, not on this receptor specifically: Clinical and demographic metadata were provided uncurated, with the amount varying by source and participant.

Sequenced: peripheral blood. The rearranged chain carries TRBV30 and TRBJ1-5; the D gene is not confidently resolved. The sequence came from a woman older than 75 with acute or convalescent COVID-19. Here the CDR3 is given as CAWSSQNSNQPQHF. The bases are TGTGCCTGGAGTTCACAGAATAGCAATCAGCCCCAGCATTTT.